This TCR beta chain was observed in a study of T cell changes during pregnancy in multiple sclerosis. The germline CDR1 and CDR2 sequences are SGHNT and YYREEE (reference sequence). This CDR3 region has 15 residues. The junction had 9 bases not matched to a gene; V was cut back by 3 bases and J by 8 bases. Here immunoSEQ multiplex PCR was the method, and the copy in TCRdb shows in-frame clones only, minus some. The sample includes tens of thousands of clones, under 95% of them seen just once. Sample: CD8+ T cells from peripheral blood mononuclear cells, taken before pregnancy. This TCR was sampled from a female donor with multiple sclerosis, enrolled in a pregnancy study. This chain connects TRBV5-4 to TRBJ2-1; TRBD2 aligns across 9 bases. CDR3 protein: CASSSRVAGEHEQFF. For the CDR3, the DNA is TGTGCCAGCAGCTCTCGGGTAGCGGGAGAACATGAGCAGTTCTTC. The full variable domain, rest sourced from reference TRBV5-4 and TRBJ2-1, is ETGVTQSPTHLIKTRGQQVTLRCSSQSGHNTVSWYQQALGQGPQFIFQYYREEENGRGNFPPRFSGLQFPNYSSELNVNALELDDSALYLCASSSRVAGEHEQFFGPGTRLTVL.